This T cell receptor beta chain derives from a study of blood T cells in healthy people across ages. Isolation of PBMCs gave at least 6 million cells per sample. Each sample yielded at least 6 micrograms of PBMC total RNA. Using a J-beta primer mix together with a sample-barcoded 5' primer, a second PCR was run for about 7 to 12 cycles. One entry per CDR3 protein, called by TCRdb with MiXCR from the 5' RACE reads. The sample contains 350,000 to 450,000 distinct CDR3 sequences, 45% to 60% of which appear only once. Germline lookup yields CDR1 ENHRY and CDR2 SYGVKD. The J segment lost 7 bases and the V segment lost 10 bases, leaving 13 bases of the junction unmatched. The CDR3 is made up of 14 amino acids. This clonotype was observed a handful of times. Antigen unknown. Study observations and caveats: The study regarded diversity estimates from one million T cells as underestimates.

The sample taken for sequencing was blood. The clonotype was recovered from a man aged 60 to 75 in good health. The chain links TRBV10-3 to TRBJ2-1; 7 positions match TRBD1. The CDR3 coding sequence is TGTGCCACCAGGAAAAACAGGGGTGAAAATGAGCAGTTCTTC. Its translation: CATRKNRGENEQFF.